This T cell receptor (beta chain) is from a study of human T cells and chemical hapten exposure. Study observations and caveats: The number of TCRs above 1 in 1000 frequency did not change after DPC sensitization.

Individual cDNA molecules had unique molecular identifiers attached to them by the library. In the original workflow: Across samples, TCR counts had a median of about 92,000 and ranged from roughly 20,000 to 690,600. TCRdb itself ran the RACE reads through MiXCR, one entry per CDR3 protein. The V and J calls, along with clone size, are taken from TCRdb and not from the paper's own processing. The repertoire holds approximately 60,000 distinct CDR3 sequences, with about a tenth as singletons. This clonotype was recorded at least ten times. Its specificity is unknown. Specified time point: patch test 1, 2 weeks after DPC sensitization. Described treatment: therapeutic diphenylcyclopropenone sensitization with weekly scalp DPC. In every case, blood was obtained before the patch test was applied. The TCR originated in a woman aged 40-49 years with alopecia areata. Some clones in this sample may be carry-over from other donors' samples. The sequencing here drew on whole blood, taken in connection with sensitization to the hapten diphenylcyclopropenone (DPC).

The CDR3 protein is CASSRTGVRYEQYF. In DNA form, the CDR3 reads TGTGCCAGCAGCCGGACAGGGGTTCGGTACGAGCAGTACTTC. The chain couples TRBV28 to TRBJ2-7, with TRBD1 identical over 9 bases. Losses at the gene ends were 6 bases for V and 4 bases for J; bases not matched to a gene: 7. There are 14 residues in the CDR3. Germline V gene sequence: CDR1 MDHEN, CDR2 SYDVKM.